This T cell receptor (beta chain) was sequenced for a study of blood T cell repertoires in COVID-19. Study details: The United States, Italy and Spain supplied acute and convalescent COVID-19 samples. Nucleic acid was either cDNA or gDNA, and it came from T cells, B-cell-depleted T cells, or PBMCs.

With V trimmed by 10 bases and J by 6 bases, 6 bases remained unmatched. Germline CDR1 and CDR2: SNHLY and FYNNEI. This CDR3 is 11 amino acids long. This clone was seen only a few times. Original processing notes: Counts of nucleated cells, estimated from reference gene primer amplification, were obtained. Libraries were prepared by immunoSEQ multiplex PCR; TCRdb keeps only in-frame clonotypes and omits some of them. The V and J calls and clone size were taken over from that table, and D and trimming were inferred from the DNA. The sample comprises about 63,000 clones, around 76% of which are singletons, and around 50% rests with the top ten.

The clonotype comes from an elderly woman with acute or convalescent COVID-19. Specimen: peripheral blood. This chain uses TRBV2 with TRBJ2-7; 7 nucleotides agree with TRBD1. CDR3 residues: CATRQGGEQYF. Here the CDR3 DNA reads TGTGCCACCCGACAGGGCGGCGAGCAGTACTTC.